A selection of T cell receptor beta chains follows, all from one sample in a study of T cells in Graves' hyperthyroidism and ophthalmopathy. MiXCR, run by TCRdb on the multiplex PCR reads, gives a single entry per CDR3 protein. Seen here are some 340,000 distinct CDR3 sequences, around 13% observed once, and the top ten hold approximately 35%. The sequenced sample was blood. Every receptor here comes from a woman aged 40 to 55 with Graves' ophthalmopathy. Each CDR3 is given with its conserved first and last residue. The order of the fields is V gene, clone size, J gene, D gene, CDR3 DNA, CDR3 protein. D genes are given only for firm matches. Where a row states a size, it is once, few, many or the class of an expanded clone; other rows omit it.

v_gene: TRBV20-1
abundance: .
j_gene: TRBJ2-7
d_gene: .
CDR3nt: TGCAGTGCCACGACAGGTAGAGCCTACGAGCAGTACTTC
CDR3aa: CSATTGRAYEQYF

v_gene: TRBV11-2
abundance: few
j_gene: TRBJ2-7
d_gene: TRBD1
CDR3nt: TGTGCCAGCAGCTGGGACAGGGGTGGGTCCGAGCAGTACTTC
CDR3aa: CASSWDRGGSEQYF

v_gene: TRBV28
abundance: many
j_gene: TRBJ2-3
d_gene: .
CDR3nt: TGTGCCAGCAGTTTCTTGAGCGGCACAGATACGCAGTATTTT
CDR3aa: CASSFLSGTDTQYF

v_gene: TRBV6-1
abundance: many
j_gene: TRBJ1-2
d_gene: TRBD1
CDR3nt: TGTGCCAGCCGCCCTCAGGGGGCAAGGGGCTACACCTTC
CDR3aa: CASRPQGARGYTF

v_gene: TRBV10-2
abundance: .
j_gene: TRBJ2-7
d_gene: TRBD2
CDR3nt: TGCGCCAGCGGACATAGCGGGAGTCTCAACGAGCAGTACTTC
CDR3aa: CASGHSGSLNEQYF

v_gene: TRBV7-9
abundance: many
j_gene: TRBJ2-3
d_gene: .
CDR3nt: TGTGCCAGCAGCCGGGATGTGTGGGCTGATGGCGGGTTCACAGATACGCAGTATTTT
CDR3aa: CASSRDVWADGGFTDTQYF

v_gene: TRBV5-1
abundance: few
j_gene: TRBJ1-6
d_gene: TRBD1
CDR3nt: TGCGCCAGCAGCTTGAGTCCCCAAGGACAGGGGGCTTATTCACCCCTCCACTTT
CDR3aa: CASSLSPQGQGAYSPLHF

v_gene: TRBV12-3/TRBV12-4
abundance: many
j_gene: TRBJ1-1
d_gene: .
CDR3nt: TGTGCCAGCAGGTATGGACAGACCACTGAAGCTTTCTTT
CDR3aa: CASRYGQTTEAFF

v_gene: TRBV12-3/TRBV12-4
abundance: .
j_gene: TRBJ2-5
d_gene: .
CDR3nt: TGTGCCAGCAGTCCCAGAGGGGTGACCCAGTACTTC
CDR3aa: CASSPRGVTQYF

v_gene: TRBV6-1
abundance: many
j_gene: TRBJ2-1
d_gene: .
CDR3nt: TGTGCCAGCAGGTCCGATGAGCAGTTCTTC
CDR3aa: CASRSDEQFF

v_gene: TRBV27
abundance: .
j_gene: TRBJ1-1
d_gene: .
CDR3nt: TGTGCCAGCAGTTTAGAATTACGGAACACTGAAGCTTTCTTT
CDR3aa: CASSLELRNTEAFF

v_gene: TRBV4-2
abundance: many
j_gene: TRBJ2-3
d_gene: .
CDR3nt: TGTGCCAGCAGCCCTTCGGAGGGGGATACGCAGTATTTT
CDR3aa: CASSPSEGDTQYF

v_gene: TRBV28
abundance: .
j_gene: TRBJ1-2
d_gene: .
CDR3nt: TGTGCCAGCAGCAAGACGGATTTCTATGGCTACACCTTC
CDR3aa: CASSKTDFYGYTF

v_gene: TRBV6-1
abundance: .
j_gene: TRBJ1-1
d_gene: .
CDR3nt: TGTGCCAGCAGCCACCGTCGAGACAGGAACACTGAAGCTTTCTTT
CDR3aa: CASSHRRDRNTEAFF

v_gene: TRBV12-3/TRBV12-4
abundance: many
j_gene: TRBJ1-4
d_gene: TRBD1
CDR3nt: TGTGCCAGCAGCCCCAGGGGGAATAATGAAAAACTGTTTTTT
CDR3aa: CASSPRGNNEKLFF

v_gene: TRBV2
abundance: many
j_gene: TRBJ1-5
d_gene: .
CDR3nt: TGTGCCAGCAGTGAAGGGCGGTACAATCAGCCCCAGCATTTT
CDR3aa: CASSEGRYNQPQHF

v_gene: TRBV12-3/TRBV12-4
abundance: many
j_gene: TRBJ2-5
d_gene: TRBD2
CDR3nt: TGTGCCAGCAGTTCAAGACTAGCGGGGGCTGGGACCCAGTACTTC
CDR3aa: CASSSRLAGAGTQYF

v_gene: TRBV12-3/TRBV12-4
abundance: .
j_gene: TRBJ2-7
d_gene: .
CDR3nt: TGTGCCAGCAGTTCGTCTATTCCCGAGCAGTACTTC
CDR3aa: CASSSSIPEQYF

v_gene: TRBV12-3/TRBV12-4
abundance: .
j_gene: TRBJ1-1
d_gene: .
CDR3nt: TGTGCCAGCAGTTTTGGGAACAGGGTGTTGGACACTGAAGCTTTCTTT
CDR3aa: CASSFGNRVLDTEAFF

v_gene: TRBV3-1
abundance: few
j_gene: TRBJ1-1
d_gene: .
CDR3nt: TGTGCCAGCAGCCAGCCTTCGGGACATATGCCGGGGGAGGCTTTCTTT
CDR3aa: CASSQPSGHMPGEAFF

v_gene: TRBV25-1
abundance: few
j_gene: TRBJ2-3
d_gene: TRBD1
CDR3nt: TGTGCCAGCAGTTGGGACAGGTATCCAGATACGCAGTATTTT
CDR3aa: CASSWDRYPDTQYF

v_gene: TRBV5-5
abundance: few
j_gene: TRBJ2-7
d_gene: .
CDR3nt: TGTGCCAGCAGCCATCTTGACACGGCCATTTACGAGCAGTACTTC
CDR3aa: CASSHLDTAIYEQYF

v_gene: TRBV28
abundance: many
j_gene: TRBJ2-1
d_gene: TRBD1
CDR3nt: TGTGCCAGCAGTACTCGCGGGACAGGTCTCCTCAATGAGCAGTTCTTC
CDR3aa: CASSTRGTGLLNEQFF

v_gene: TRBV2
abundance: many
j_gene: TRBJ2-2
d_gene: .
CDR3nt: TGTGCCAGCACCCCACGTCCCCGGGCGTCTAGGACCGGGGAGCTGTTTTTT
CDR3aa: CASTPRPRASRTGELFF

v_gene: TRBV2
abundance: many
j_gene: TRBJ1-1
d_gene: TRBD1
CDR3nt: TGTGCCAGCAGTGAAGGAACCGGGACAGGGGCGGCTGAAGCTTTCTTT
CDR3aa: CASSEGTGTGAAEAFF

v_gene: TRBV12-3/TRBV12-4
abundance: many
j_gene: TRBJ2-1
d_gene: .
CDR3nt: TGTGCCAGCAGTACAAACAATGAGCAGTTCTTC
CDR3aa: CASSTNNEQFF

v_gene: TRBV2
abundance: many
j_gene: TRBJ1-2
d_gene: TRBD1
CDR3nt: TGTGCCAGCTCCAATCCCGGGACAGAGAACTATGGCTACACCTTC
CDR3aa: CASSNPGTENYGYTF

v_gene: TRBV20-1
abundance: many
j_gene: TRBJ2-1
d_gene: .
CDR3nt: TGCAGTGCTAGAGGGAGACTAAGAGAGCAGTTCTTC
CDR3aa: CSARGRLREQFF